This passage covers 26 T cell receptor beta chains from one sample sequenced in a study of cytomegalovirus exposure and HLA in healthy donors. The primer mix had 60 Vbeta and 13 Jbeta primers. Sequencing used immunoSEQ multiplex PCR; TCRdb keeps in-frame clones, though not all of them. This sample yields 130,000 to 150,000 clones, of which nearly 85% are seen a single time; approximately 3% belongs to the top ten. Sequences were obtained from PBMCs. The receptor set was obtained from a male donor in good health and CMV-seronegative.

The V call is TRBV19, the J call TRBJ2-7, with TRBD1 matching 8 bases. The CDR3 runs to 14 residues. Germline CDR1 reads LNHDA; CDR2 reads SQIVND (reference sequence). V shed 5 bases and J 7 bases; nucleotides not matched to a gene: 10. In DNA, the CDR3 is TGTGCCAGTAGTGTCGACAGGGGAGGCGGGGAGCAGTACTTC. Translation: CASSVDRGGGEQYF.

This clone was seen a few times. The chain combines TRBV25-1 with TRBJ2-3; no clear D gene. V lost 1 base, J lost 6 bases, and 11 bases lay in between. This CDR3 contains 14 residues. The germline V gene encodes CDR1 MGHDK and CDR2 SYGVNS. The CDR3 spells CASSESPSFDTQYF. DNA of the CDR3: TGTGCCAGCAGTGAATCCCCCAGTTTCGATACGCAGTATTTT.

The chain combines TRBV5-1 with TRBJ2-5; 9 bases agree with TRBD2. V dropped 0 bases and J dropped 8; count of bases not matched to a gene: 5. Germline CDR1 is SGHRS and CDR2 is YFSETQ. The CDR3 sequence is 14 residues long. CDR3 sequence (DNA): TGCGCCAGCAGCTTGGTTGCGGGGGGGCGAACCCAGTACTTC. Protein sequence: CASSLVAGGRTQYF.

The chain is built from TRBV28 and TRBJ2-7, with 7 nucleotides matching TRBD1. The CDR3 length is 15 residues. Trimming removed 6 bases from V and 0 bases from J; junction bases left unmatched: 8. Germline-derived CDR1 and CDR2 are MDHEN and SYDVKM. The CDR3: CASSLPGDSSYEQYF. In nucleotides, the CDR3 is TGTGCCAGCAGCTTACCCGGGGACAGCTCCTACGAGCAGTACTTC.

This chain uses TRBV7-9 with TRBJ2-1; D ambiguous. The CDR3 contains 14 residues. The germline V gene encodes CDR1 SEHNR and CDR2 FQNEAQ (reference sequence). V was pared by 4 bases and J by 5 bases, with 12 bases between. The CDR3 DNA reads TGTGCCAGCAGCTACCCAGTAAGTAACAATGAGCAGTTCTTC. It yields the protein CASSYPVSNNEQFF.

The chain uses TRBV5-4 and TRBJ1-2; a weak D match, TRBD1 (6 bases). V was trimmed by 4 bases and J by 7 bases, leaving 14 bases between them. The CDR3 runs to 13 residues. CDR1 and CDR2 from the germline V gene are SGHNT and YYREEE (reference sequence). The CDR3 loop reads CASSQPTGTGYTF. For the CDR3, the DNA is TGTGCCAGCAGCCAACCGACAGGAACTGGCTACACCTTC. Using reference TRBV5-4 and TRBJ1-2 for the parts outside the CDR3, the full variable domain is ETGVTQSPTHLIKTRGQQVTLRCSSQSGHNTVSWYQQALGQGPQFIFQYYREEENGRGNFPPRFSGLQFPNYSSELNVNALELDDSALYLCASSQPTGTGYTFGSGTRLTVV.

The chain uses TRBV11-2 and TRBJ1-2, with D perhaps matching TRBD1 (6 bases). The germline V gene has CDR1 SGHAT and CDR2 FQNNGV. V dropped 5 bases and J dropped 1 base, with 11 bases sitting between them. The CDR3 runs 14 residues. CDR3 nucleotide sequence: TGTGCCAGCAGCCCCCGACAGGATAACTATGGCTACACCTTC. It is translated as CASSPRQDNYGYTF.

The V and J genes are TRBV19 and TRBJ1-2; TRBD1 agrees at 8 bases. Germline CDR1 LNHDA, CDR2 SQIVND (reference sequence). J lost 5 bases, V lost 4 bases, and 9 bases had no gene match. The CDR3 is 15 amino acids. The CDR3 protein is CASSTQGASWYGYTF. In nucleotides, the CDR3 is TGTGCCAGTAGTACGCAGGGGGCCAGTTGGTATGGCTACACCTTC.

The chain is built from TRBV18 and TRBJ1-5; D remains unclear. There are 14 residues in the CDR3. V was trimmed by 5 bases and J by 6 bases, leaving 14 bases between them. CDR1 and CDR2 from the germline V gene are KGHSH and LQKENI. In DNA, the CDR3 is TGTGCCAGCTCATCCACCCCGTCAGGTCAGCCCCAGCATTTT. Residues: CASSSTPSGQPQHF.

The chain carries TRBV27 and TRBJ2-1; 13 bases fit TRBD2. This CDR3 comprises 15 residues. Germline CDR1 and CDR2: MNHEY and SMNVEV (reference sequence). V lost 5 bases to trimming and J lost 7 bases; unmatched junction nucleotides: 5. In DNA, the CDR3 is TGTGCCAGCAGTCCGGGACTAGCGGGATTAAATGAGCAGTTCTTC. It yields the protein CASSPGLAGLNEQFF.

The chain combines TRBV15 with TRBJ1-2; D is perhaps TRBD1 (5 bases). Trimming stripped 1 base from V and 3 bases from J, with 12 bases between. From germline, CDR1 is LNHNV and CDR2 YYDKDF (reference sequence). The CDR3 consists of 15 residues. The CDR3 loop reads CATSRGQPSDYGYTF. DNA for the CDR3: TGTGCCACCAGCAGAGGACAGCCCTCCGACTATGGCTACACCTTC.

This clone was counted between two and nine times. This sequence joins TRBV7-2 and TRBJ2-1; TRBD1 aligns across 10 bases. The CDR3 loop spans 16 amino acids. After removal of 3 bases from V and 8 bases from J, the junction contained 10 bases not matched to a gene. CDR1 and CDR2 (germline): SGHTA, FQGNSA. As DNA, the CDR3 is TGTGCCAGCAGCTTCCAAGGGACAGGGGTTTTCGATGAGCAGTTCTTC. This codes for CASSFQGTGVFDEQFF.

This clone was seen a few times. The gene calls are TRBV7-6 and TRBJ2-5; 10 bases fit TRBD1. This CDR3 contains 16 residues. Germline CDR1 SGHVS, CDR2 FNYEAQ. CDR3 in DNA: TGTGCTACCCGGGACAGGGGAAAACGTAGGGATGAGACCCAGTACTTC. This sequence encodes CATRDRGKRRDETQYF.

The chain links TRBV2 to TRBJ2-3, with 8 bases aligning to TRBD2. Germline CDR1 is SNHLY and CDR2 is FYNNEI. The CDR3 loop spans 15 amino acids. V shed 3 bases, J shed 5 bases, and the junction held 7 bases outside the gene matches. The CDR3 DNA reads TGTGCCAGCAGTGAGGGGCGGGGGGTGGTAGATACGCAGTATTTT. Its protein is CASSEGRGVVDTQYF.

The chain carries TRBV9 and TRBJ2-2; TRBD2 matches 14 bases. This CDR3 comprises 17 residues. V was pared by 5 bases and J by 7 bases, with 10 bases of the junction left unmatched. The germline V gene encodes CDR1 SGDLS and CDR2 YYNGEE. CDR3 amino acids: CASRTGLAGGVSGELFF. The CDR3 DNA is TGTGCCAGCAGAACAGGACTAGCGGGGGGTGTAAGCGGGGAGCTGTTTTTT.

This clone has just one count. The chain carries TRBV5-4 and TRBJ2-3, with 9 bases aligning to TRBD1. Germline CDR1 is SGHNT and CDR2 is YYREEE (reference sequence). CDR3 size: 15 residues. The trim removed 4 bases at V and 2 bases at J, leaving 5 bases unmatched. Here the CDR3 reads CASSPGQGHTDTQYF. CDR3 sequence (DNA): TGTGCCAGCAGCCCAGGACAGGGGCACACAGATACGCAGTATTTT.

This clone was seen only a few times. The CDR3 region has the DNA TGTGCCAGCAGCTTGGTTCTGGACAGCGAAGCTTTCTTT. This translates into CASSLVLDSEAFF. The chain couples TRBV11-3 to TRBJ1-1; a weak D match, TRBD1 (6 bases). This CDR3 is 13 amino acids long. Germline V gene sequence: CDR1 SGHNT, CDR2 YENEEA. V lost 3 bases and J 8 bases, leaving 13 bases between the germline ends.

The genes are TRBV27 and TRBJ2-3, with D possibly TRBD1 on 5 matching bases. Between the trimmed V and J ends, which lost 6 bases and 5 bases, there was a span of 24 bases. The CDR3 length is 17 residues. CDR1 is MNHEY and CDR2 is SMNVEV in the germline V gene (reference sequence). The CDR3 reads CASRRSIGAPARDTQYF. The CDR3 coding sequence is TGTGCCAGCAGGAGAAGTATTGGGGCCCCTGCGAGAGATACGCAGTATTTT.

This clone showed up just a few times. The CDR3 loop reads CASSGLAGGHNEQFF. In DNA, the CDR3 is TGTGCCAGCAGTGGACTAGCGGGAGGCCACAATGAGCAGTTCTTC. This chain joins TRBV6-1 and TRBJ2-1; 13 positions agree with TRBD2. The CDR3 totals 15 residues. The V gene's germline CDR1 is MNHNS and CDR2 SASEGT. The J segment lost 5 bases and the V segment lost 4 bases, leaving 2 bases of the junction unmatched.

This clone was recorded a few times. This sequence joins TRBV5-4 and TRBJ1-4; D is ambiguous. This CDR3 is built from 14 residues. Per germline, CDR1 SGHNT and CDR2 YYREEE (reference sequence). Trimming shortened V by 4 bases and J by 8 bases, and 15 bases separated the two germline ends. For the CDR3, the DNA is TGTGCCAGCAGCACCGGGAGAGTAGAAGAAAAACTGTTTTTT. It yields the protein CASSTGRVEEKLFF.

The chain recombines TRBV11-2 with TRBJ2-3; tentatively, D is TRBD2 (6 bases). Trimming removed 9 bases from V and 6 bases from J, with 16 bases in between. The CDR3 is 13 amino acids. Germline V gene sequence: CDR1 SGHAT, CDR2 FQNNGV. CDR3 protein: CASLSSGVDTQYF. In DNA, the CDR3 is TGTGCCAGTCTTAGCTCGGGAGTGGATACGCAGTATTTT.

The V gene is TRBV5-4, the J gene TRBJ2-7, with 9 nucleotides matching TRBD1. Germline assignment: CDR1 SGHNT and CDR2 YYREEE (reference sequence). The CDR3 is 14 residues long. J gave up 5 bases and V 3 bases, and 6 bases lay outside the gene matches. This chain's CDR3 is CASSYRDRDHEQYF. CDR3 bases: TGTGCCAGCAGCTACCGGGACAGGGACCACGAGCAGTACTTC.

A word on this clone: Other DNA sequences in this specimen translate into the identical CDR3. Here the CDR3 DNA reads TGTGCCAGTACTCGTGAGCCCTCTGGGGCCAACGTCCTGACTTTC. Protein: CASTREPSGANVLTF. The chain carries TRBV19 and TRBJ2-6; no clear D gene. The CDR3 runs 15 residues. The germline CDR1 and CDR2 sequences are LNHDA and SQIVND (reference sequence). V gave up 7 bases and J gave up 0 bases, with 10 bases separating them.

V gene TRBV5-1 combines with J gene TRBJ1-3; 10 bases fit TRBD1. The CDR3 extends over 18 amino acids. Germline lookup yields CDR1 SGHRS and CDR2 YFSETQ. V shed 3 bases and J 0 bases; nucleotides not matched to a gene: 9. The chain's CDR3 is CASSSGQGGRHSGNTIYF. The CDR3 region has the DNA TGCGCCAGCAGCTCCGGACAGGGGGGAAGACACTCTGGAAACACCATATATTTT.

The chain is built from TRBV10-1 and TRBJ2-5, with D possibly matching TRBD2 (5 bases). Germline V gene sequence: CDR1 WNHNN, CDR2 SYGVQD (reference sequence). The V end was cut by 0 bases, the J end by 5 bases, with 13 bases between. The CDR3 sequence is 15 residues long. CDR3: CASSESRLAGETQYF. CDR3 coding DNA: TGCGCCAGCAGTGAGTCTAGGCTAGCTGGGGAGACCCAGTACTTC.

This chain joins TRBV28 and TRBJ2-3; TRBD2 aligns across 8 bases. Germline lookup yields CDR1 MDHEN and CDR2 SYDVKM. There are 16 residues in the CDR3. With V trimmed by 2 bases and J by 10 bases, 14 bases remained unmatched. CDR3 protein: CASSLATGTRRSAQYF. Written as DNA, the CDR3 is TGTGCCAGCAGTTTAGCCACCGGGACTAGAAGGTCCGCGCAGTATTTT.